This T cell receptor (beta chain) was recovered during a study of blood T cell repertoires in COVID-19. Study information: Material from acute and convalescent COVID-19 was sourced from the United States, Italy and Spain.

Per the original data handling: Scientists estimated how many nucleated cells there were by amplifying reference gene primers. The assay was immunoSEQ multiplex PCR, and TCRdb's table has in-frame clones only and misses some. From that table come the V and J calls and clone size; the DNA was used to work out D and trimming. The sample holds 150,000 to 200,000 clones; 86% are singletons and the top ten take approximately 10%. Germline V lookup: CDR1 MNHEY, CDR2 SVGEGT. V lost 6 bases and J lost 4; bases outside the gene matches: 14. CDR3 length equals 16 residues. The rearrangement uses TRBV6-2 or TRBV6-3 and TRBJ2-5; 7 bases match TRBD1. The material sequenced was peripheral blood. The sequence was collected from a woman in her sixties or seventies with COVID-19, enrolled during active disease. The CDR3, as DNA: TGTGCCAGCAGCCCCAACCGGGGACAGAGGGGAGAGACCCAGTACTTC. This encodes CASSPNRGQRGETQYF.